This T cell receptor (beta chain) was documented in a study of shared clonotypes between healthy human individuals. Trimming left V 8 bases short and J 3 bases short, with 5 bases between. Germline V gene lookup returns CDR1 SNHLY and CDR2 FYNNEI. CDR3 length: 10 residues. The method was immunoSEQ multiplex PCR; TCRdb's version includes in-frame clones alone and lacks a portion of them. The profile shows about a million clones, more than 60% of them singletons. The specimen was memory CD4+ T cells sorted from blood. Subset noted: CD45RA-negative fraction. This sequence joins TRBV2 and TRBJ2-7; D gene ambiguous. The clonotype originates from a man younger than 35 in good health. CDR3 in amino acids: CASRVYEQYF. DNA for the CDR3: TGTGCCAGCCGGGTCTACGAGCAGTACTTC.